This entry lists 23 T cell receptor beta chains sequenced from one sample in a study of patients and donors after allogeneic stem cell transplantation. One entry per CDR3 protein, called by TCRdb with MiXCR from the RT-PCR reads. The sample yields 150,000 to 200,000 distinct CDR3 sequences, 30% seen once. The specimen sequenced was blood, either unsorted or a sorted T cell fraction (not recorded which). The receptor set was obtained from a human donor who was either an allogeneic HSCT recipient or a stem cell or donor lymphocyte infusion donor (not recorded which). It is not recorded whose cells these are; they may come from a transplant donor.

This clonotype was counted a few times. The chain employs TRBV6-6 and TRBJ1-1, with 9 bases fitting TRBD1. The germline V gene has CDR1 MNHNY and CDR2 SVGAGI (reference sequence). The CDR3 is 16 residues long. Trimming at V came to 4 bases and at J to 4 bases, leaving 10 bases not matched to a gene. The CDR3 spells CASSFPGQGGFTEAFF. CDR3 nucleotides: TGTGCCAGCAGTTTCCCGGGACAGGGAGGATTCACTGAAGCTTTCTTT.

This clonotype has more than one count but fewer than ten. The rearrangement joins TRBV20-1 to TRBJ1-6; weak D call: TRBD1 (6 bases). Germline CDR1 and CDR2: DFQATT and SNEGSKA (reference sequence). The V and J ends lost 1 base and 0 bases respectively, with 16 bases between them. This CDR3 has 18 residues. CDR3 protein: CSARAMNRDSSYNSPLHF. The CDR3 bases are TGCAGTGCTAGAGCCATGAACAGGGATAGCTCCTATAATTCACCCCTCCACTTT.

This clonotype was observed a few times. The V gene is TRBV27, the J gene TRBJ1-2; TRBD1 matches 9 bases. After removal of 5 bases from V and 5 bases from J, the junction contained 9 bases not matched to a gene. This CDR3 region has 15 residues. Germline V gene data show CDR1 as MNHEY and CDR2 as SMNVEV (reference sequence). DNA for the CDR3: TGTGCCAGCAGTCCACAGGGGGCCACCCTATATGGCTACACCTTC. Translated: CASSPQGATLYGYTF.

CDR3 sequence reads: CSAGLAFSTDTQYF. CDR3 DNA: TGCAGCGCCGGACTAGCGTTTAGCACAGATACGCAGTATTTT. V and J are TRBV29-1 and TRBJ2-3; 9 bases agree with TRBD2. After removal of 7 bases from V and 0 bases from J, the junction contained 5 bases not matched to a gene. CDR3 size: 14 residues. The germline V gene has CDR1 SQVTM and CDR2 ANQGSEA.

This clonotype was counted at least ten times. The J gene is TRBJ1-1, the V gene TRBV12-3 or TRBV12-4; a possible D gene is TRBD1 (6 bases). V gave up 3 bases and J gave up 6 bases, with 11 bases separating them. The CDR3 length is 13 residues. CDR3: CASSFSGGSEAFF. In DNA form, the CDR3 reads TGTGCCAGCAGTTTTTCGGGGGGCTCTGAAGCTTTCTTT.

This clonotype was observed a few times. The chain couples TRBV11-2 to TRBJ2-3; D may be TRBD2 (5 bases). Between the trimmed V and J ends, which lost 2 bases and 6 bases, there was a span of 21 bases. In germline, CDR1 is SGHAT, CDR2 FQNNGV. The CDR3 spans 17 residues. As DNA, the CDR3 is TGTGCCAGCAGCTTAACCCCATTTGTGGGAGCGTGGGATACGCAGTATTTT. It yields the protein CASSLTPFVGAWDTQYF.

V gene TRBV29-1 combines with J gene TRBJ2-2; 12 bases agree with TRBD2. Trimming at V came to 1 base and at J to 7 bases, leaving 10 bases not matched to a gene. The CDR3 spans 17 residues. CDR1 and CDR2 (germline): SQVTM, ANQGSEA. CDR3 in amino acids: CSVEGAASGRAVGELFF. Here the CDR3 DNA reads TGCAGCGTTGAAGGAGCGGCTAGCGGGAGGGCCGTCGGGGAGCTGTTTTTT.

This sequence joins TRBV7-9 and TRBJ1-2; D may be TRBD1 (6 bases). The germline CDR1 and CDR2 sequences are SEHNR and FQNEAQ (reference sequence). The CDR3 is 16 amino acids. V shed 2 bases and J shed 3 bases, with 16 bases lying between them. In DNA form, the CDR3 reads TGTGCCAGCAGCTTACCCCAGACAGGCGCTGACTATGGCTACACCTTC. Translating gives CASSLPQTGADYGYTF.

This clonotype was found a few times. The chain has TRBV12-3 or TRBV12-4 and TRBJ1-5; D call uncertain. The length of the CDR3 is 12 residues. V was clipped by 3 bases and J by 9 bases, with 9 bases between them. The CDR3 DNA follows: TGTGCCAGCAGTTTCAGAGTATGGCCCCAGCATTTT. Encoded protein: CASSFRVWPQHF.

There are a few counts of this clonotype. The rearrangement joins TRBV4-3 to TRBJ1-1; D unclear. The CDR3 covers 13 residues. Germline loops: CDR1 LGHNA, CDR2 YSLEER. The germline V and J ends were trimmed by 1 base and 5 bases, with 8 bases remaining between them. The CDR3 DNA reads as TGCGCCAGCAGCCAAGCTCGGGAAACTGAAGCTTTCTTT. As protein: CASSQARETEAFF.

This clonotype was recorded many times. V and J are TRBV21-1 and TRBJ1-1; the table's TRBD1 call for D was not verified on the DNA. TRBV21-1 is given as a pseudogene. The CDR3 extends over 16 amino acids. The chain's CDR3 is CASSKRKDTGNTEAFF. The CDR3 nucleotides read TGTGCCAGCAGCAAGAGGAAGGACACCGGGAACACTGAAGCTTTCTTT.

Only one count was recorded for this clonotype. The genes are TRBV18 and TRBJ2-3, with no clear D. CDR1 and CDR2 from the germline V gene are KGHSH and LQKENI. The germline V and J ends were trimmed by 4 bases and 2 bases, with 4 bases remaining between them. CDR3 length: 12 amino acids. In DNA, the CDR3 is TGTGCCAGCTCACGCAACACAGATACGCAGTATTTT. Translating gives CASSRNTDTQYF. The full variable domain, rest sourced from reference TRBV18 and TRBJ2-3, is NAGVMQNPRHLVRRRGQEARLRCSPMKGHSHVYWYRQLPEEGLKFMVYLQKENIIDESGMPKERFSAEFPKEGPSILRIQQVVRGDSAAYFCASSRNTDTQYFGPGTRLTVL.

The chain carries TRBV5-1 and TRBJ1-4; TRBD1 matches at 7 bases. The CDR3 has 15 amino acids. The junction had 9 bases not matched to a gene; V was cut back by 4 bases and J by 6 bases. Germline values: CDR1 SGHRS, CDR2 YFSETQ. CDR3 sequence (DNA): TGCGCCAGCAGCGGGCCGGAGACAGGGTATGAAAAACTGTTTTTT. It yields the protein CASSGPETGYEKLFF.

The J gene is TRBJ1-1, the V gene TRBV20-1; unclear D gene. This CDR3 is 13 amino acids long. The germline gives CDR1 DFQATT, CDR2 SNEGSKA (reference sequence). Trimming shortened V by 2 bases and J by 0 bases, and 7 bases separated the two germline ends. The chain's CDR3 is CSARQHMNTEAFF. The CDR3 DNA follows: TGCAGTGCTAGACAACATATGAACACTGAAGCTTTCTTT.

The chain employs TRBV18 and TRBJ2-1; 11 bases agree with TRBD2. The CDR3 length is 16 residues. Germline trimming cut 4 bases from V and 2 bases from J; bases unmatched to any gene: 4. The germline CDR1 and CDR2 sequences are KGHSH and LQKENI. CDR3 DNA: TGTGCCAGCTCACAACTAGCGGGAGAGACCTACAATGAGCAGTTCTTC. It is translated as CASSQLAGETYNEQFF.

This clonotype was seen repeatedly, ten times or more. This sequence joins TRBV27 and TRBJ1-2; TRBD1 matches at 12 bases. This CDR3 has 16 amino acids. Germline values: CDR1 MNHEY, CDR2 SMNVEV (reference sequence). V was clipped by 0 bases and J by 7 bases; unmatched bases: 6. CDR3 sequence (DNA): TGTGCCAGCAGTTTATCGGGGACAGGGGGCACTGGTGGCTACACCTTC. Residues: CASSLSGTGGTGGYTF.

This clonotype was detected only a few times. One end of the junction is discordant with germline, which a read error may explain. The CDR3 sequence: CASSISANTGELFF. CDR3 nucleotides: TGTGCTAGCAGCATAAGCGCGAACACCGGGGAGCTGTTTTTT. The V and J genes are TRBV7-7 and TRBJ2-2; D gene unclear. Germline lookup yields CDR1 SSHAT and CDR2 FNYEAQ (reference sequence). This CDR3 has 14 residues.

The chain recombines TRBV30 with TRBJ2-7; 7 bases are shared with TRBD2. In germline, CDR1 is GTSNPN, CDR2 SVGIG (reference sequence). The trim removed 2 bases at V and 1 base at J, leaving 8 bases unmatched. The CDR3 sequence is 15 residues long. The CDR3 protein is CAWSTPEAGSYEQYF. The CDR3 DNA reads TGTGCCTGGAGTACACCTGAAGCGGGATCCTACGAGCAGTACTTC.

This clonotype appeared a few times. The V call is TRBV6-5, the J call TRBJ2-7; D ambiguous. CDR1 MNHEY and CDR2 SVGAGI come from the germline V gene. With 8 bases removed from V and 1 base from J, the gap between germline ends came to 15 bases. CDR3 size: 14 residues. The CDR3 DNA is TGTGCCAGCGGCTTTACGAGACTTTCCTACGAGCAGTACTTC. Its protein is CASGFTRLSYEQYF.

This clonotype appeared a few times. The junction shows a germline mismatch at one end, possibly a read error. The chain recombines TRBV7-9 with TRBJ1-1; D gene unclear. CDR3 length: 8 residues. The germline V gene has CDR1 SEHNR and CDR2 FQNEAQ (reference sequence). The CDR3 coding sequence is TGTGCCAGCAGCTTAAACGGGTTT. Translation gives CASSLNGF.

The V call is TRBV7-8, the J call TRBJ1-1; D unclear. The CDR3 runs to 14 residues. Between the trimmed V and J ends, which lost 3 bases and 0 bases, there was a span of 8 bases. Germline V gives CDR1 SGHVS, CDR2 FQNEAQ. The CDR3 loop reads CASSFSGMNTEAFF. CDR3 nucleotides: TGTGCCAGCAGCTTTTCGGGTATGAACACTGAAGCTTTCTTT.

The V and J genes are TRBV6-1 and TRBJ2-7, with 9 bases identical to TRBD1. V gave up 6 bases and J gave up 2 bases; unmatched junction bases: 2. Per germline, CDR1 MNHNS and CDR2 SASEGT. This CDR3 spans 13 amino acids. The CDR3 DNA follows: TGTGCCAGCAGGGGGACAGGGACCTACGAGCAGTACTTC. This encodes CASRGTGTYEQYF.

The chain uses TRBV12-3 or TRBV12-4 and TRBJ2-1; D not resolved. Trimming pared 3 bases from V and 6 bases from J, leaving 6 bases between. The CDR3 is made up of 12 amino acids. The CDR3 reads CASSLQPNEQFF. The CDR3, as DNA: TGTGCCAGCAGTTTGCAGCCCAATGAGCAGTTCTTC.